This entry features one T cell receptor beta chain sequence. Its target is unknown. This specimen belongs to a study of Ad26.COV2.S vaccination and SARS-CoV-2 variants. About the study: Ad26.COV2.S arm of COV1001 included the donor. Study observations and caveats: An underestimation of total T cell responses may have resulted from the TCR breadth and depth analyses.

The CDR3 runs to 15 residues. Germline V CDR1 and CDR2: SGHTA, FQGTGA. Trimming took off 2 bases at V and 7 bases at J, with 12 bases between the two ends. TCRdb's table, derived via immunoSEQ multiplex PCR, lists solely in-frame clones and lacks some. The sample gives about 460,000 clones, approximately 90% of which show up once; about 1.7% is in the top ten. As for treatment: over 15 received Ad26.COV2.S at low or high dose, single or two shots; roughly 5 received placebo; per-sample allocation not given. Specimens were obtained on day 63 following the first vaccine or placebo injection. The sequenced sample was peripheral blood, obtained in a trial of Ad26.COV2.S vaccine versus placebo. The receptor was derived from a person aged 18-60 years who received the Ad26.COV2.S COVID-19 vaccine or a placebo. V usage is TRBV7-3 and J usage is TRBJ1-6, with D possibly TRBD1 on 5 matching bases. DNA for the CDR3: TGTGCCAGCAGCTTAGATTCAGGGATGAATTCACCCCTCCACTTT. Translation: CASSLDSGMNSPLHF.